Below, 4 T cell receptor beta chains from the same sample are listed, as sequenced in a study of blood T cell repertoires in COVID-19. Clones were read by immunoSEQ multiplex PCR, and TCRdb kept only the in-frame ones, dropping some. The table records about 86,000 clones, approximately 88% of them present only once. Sequenced: peripheral blood. The receptors were sampled from a woman of 80 years or more with active or convalescent COVID-19.

This clone was recorded once. The rearrangement uses TRBV10-3 and TRBJ1-1; possible D gene TRBD1, 5 bases. Germline values: CDR1 ENHRY, CDR2 SYGVKD. Trimming took 0 bases from V and 4 from J, leaving 9 bases between them. The CDR3 runs 14 residues. The CDR3: CAISESGRVTEAFF. CDR3 coding DNA: TGTGCCATCAGTGAGTCTGGCAGGGTCACTGAAGCTTTCTTT.

This clone was picked up a small number of times. The chain uses TRBV5-6 and TRBJ1-2, with 7 bases lining up with TRBD1. V shed 0 bases, J shed 6 bases, and the junction held 8 bases outside the gene matches. Germline V gene data show CDR1 as SGHDT and CDR2 as YYEEEE. This CDR3 region has 15 residues. CDR3 nucleotides: TGTGCCAGCAGCTTGGCCAGGGGGATTATGGATGGCTACACCTTC. This gives the protein CASSLARGIMDGYTF. The full variable domain, with the rest looked up from reference TRBV5-6 and TRBJ1-2, is DAGVTQSPTHLIKTRGQQVTLRCSPKSGHDTVSWYQQALGQGPQFIFQYYEEEERQRGNFPDRFSGHQFPNYSSELNVNALLLGDSALYLCASSLARGIMDGYTFGSGTRLTVV.

The chain has TRBV6-2 or TRBV6-3 and TRBJ1-6, with D tentatively TRBD1 (6 bases). Trimming pared 5 bases from V and 3 bases from J, leaving 23 bases between. This CDR3 is 19 amino acids long. Germline lookup yields CDR1 MNHEY and CDR2 SVGEGT. The CDR3 sequence is CASSGPDRWSFGYNSPLHF. The CDR3, as DNA: TGTGCCAGCAGTGGACCCGACAGGTGGAGTTTCGGCTATAATTCACCCCTCCACTTT.

The V gene is TRBV5-1, the J gene TRBJ2-7, with D possibly TRBD1 on 5 matching bases. The CDR3 contains 14 residues. Per the germline V gene, CDR1 is SGHRS and CDR2 is YFSETQ. Trimming left V 5 bases short and J 3 bases short, with 15 bases between. CDR3 sequence (DNA): TGCGCCAGCAGGGGGCGATTGTGGGACTACGAGCAGTACTTC. This sequence encodes CASRGRLWDYEQYF.